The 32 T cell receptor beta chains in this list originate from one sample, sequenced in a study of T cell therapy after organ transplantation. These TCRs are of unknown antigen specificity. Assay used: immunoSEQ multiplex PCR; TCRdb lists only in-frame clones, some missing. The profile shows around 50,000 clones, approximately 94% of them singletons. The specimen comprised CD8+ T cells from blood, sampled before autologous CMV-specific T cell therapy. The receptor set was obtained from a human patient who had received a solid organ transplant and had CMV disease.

CDR3 loop: CASKIGTRSTGELFF. In DNA form, the CDR3 reads TGTGCCAGCAAGATCGGGACCCGAAGCACCGGGGAGCTGTTTTTT. V and J are TRBV11-2 and TRBJ2-2, with D perhaps matching TRBD1 or TRBD2 (5 bases each). Germline assignment: CDR1 SGHAT and CDR2 FQNNGV. V gave up 7 bases and J gave up 4 bases, with 16 bases separating them. CDR3 length: 15 amino acids.

CDR3: CATSSLAGAITGELFF. The CDR3, as DNA: TGTGCCACCAGCAGTCTAGCGGGGGCCATCACCGGGGAGCTGTTTTTT. The chain is built from TRBV15 and TRBJ2-2; 10 nucleotides align to TRBD2. The CDR3 loop spans 16 amino acids. Germline lookup yields CDR1 LNHNV and CDR2 YYDKDF (reference sequence). Germline trimming cut 3 bases from V and 4 bases from J; bases unmatched to any gene: 5.

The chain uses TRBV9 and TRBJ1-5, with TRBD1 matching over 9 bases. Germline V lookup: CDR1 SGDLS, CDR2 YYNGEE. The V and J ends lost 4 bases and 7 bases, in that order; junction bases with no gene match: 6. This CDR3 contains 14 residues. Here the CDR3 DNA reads TGTGCCAGCAGCAACGGACAGGGGAGCCAGCCCCAGCATTTT. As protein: CASSNGQGSQPQHF.

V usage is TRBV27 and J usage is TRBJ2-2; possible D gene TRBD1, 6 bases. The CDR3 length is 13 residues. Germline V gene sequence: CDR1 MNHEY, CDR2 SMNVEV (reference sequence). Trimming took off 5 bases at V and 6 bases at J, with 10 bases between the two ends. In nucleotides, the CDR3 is TGTGCCAGCAGTCCACAGGGTGCCGGGGAGCTGTTTTTT. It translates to CASSPQGAGELFF.

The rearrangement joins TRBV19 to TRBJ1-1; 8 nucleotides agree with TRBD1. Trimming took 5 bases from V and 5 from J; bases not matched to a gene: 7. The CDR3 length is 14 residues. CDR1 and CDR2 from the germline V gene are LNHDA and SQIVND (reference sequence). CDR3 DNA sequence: TGTGCCAGTAGTGGGGACAGGATATGGACTGAAGCTTTCTTT. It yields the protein CASSGDRIWTEAFF. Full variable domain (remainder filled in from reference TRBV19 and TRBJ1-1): DGGITQSPKYLFRKEGQNVTLSCEQNLNHDAMYWYRQDPGQGLRLIYYSQIVNDFQKGDIAEGYSVSREKKESFPLTVTSAQKNPTAFYLCASSGDRIWTEAFFGQGTRLTVV.

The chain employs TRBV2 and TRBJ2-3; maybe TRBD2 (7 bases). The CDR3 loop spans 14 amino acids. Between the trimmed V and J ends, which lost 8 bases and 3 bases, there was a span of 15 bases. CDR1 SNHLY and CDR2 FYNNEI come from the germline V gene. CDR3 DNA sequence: TGTGCCAGCGGCTCGGGGAGGGGGACAGATACGCAGTATTTT. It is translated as CASGSGRGTDTQYF.

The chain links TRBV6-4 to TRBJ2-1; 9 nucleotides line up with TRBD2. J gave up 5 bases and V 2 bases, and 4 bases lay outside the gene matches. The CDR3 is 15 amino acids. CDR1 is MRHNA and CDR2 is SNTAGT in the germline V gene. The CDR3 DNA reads TGTGCCAGCAGTGACCGAGCGGGAGGAAACAATGAGCAGTTCTTC. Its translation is CASSDRAGGNNEQFF.

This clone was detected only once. The CDR3 DNA follows: TGTGCCAGCAGTTCCGGAGGTGAGGGGTCTGAGACCCAGTACTTC. Its translation is CASSSGGEGSETQYF. The V gene is TRBV6-5, the J gene TRBJ2-5; D tentatively reads TRBD1 or TRBD2 (5 bases each). Germline V CDR1 and CDR2: MNHEY, SVGAGI. V lost 4 bases and J 5 bases, leaving 17 bases between the germline ends. The CDR3 totals 15 residues.

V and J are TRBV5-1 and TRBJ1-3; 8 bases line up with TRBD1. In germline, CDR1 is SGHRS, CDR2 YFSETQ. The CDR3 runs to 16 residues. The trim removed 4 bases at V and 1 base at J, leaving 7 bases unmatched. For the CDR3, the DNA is TGCGCCAGCAGCCTCGGACAGGGCTATTCTGGAAACACCATATATTTT. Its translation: CASSLGQGYSGNTIYF.

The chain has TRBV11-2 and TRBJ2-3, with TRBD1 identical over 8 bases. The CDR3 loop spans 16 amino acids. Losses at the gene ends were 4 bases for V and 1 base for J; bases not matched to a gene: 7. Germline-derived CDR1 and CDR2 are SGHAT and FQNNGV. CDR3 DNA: TGTGCCAGCAGCTCCCCAGGGGGCTCGGGCACAGATACGCAGTATTTT. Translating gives CASSSPGGSGTDTQYF.

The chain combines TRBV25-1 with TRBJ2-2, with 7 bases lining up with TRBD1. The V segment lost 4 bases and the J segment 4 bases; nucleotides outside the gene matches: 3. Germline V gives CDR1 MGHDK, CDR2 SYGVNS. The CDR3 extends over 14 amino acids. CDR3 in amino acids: CASSGQGFTGELFF. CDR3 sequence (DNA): TGTGCCAGCAGTGGACAGGGATTCACCGGGGAGCTGTTTTTT.

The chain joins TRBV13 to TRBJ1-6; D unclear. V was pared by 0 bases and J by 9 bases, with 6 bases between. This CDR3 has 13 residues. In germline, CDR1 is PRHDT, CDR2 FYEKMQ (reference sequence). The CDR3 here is CASSLGQFSPLHF. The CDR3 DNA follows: TGTGCCAGCAGCTTAGGACAGTTTTCACCCCTCCACTTT.

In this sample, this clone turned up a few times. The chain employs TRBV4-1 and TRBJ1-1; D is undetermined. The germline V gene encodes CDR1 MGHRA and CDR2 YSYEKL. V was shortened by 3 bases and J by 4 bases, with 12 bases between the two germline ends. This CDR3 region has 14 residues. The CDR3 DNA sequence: TGCGCCAGCAGCCACATCGGGGAGGGCACTGAAGCTTTCTTT. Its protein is CASSHIGEGTEAFF.

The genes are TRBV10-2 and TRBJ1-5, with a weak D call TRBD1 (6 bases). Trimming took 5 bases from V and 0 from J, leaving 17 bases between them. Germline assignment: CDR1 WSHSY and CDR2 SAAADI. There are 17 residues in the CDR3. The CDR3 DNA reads TGCGCCAGCAGTTTATCCGGGGGGCAGGGTAGCAATCAGCCCCAGCATTTT. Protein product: CASSLSGGQGSNQPQHF.

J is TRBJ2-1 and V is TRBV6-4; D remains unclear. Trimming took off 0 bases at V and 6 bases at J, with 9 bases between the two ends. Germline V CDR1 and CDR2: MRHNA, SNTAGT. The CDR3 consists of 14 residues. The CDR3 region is CASSDSTAGNEQFF. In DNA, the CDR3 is TGTGCCAGCAGTGACTCGACCGCCGGCAATGAGCAGTTCTTC.

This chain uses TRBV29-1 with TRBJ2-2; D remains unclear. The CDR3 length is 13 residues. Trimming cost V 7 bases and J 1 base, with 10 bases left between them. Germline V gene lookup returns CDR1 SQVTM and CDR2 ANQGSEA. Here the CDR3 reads CSAPIENTGELFF. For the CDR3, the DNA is TGCAGCGCTCCGATCGAGAACACCGGGGAGCTGTTTTTT.

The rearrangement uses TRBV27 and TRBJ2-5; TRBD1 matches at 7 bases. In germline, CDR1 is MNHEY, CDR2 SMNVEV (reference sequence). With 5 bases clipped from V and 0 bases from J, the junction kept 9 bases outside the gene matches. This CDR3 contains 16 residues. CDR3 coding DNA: TGTGCCAGCAGTCCGCTCAGGGGGTGGTACCAAGAGACCCAGTACTTC. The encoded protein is CASSPLRGWYQETQYF.

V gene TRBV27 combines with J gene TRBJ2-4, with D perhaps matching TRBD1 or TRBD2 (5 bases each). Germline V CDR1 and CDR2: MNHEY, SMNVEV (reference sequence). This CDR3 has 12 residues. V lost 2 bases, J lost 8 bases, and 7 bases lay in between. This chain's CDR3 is CASSLGGHIQYF. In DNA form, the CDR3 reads TGTGCCAGCAGTTTAGGGGGACACATTCAGTACTTC.

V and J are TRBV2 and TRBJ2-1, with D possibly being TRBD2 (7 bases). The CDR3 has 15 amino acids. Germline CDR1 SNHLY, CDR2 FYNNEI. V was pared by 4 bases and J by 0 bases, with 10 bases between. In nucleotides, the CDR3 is TGTGCCAGCAGTGCGCGGGGGCGCTCCTACAATGAGCAGTTCTTC. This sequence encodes CASSARGRSYNEQFF.

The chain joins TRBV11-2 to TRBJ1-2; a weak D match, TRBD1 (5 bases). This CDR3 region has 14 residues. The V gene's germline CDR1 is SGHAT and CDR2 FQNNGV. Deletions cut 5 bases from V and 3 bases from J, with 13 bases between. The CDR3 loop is CASSITGPDYGYTF. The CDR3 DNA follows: TGTGCCAGCAGCATCACAGGCCCTGACTATGGCTACACCTTC.

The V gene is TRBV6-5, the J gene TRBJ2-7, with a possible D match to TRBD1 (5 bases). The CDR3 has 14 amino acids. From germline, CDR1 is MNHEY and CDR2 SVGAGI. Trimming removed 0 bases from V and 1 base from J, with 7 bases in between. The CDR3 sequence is CASSYSGPSYEQYF. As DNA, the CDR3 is TGTGCCAGCAGTTACTCGGGGCCATCCTACGAGCAGTACTTC.

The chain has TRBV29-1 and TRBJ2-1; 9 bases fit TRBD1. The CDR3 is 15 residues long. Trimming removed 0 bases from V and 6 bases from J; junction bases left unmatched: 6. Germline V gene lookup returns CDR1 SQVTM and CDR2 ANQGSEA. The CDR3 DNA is TGCAGCGTTGAAGACCGGGACAGGGTCATCAATGAGCAGTTCTTC. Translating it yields CSVEDRDRVINEQFF.

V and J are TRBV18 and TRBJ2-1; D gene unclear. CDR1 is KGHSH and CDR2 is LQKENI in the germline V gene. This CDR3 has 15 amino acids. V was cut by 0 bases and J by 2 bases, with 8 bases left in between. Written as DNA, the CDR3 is TGTGCCAGCTCACCACCAGAACGGCCCTACAATGAGCAGTTCTTC. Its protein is CASSPPERPYNEQFF.

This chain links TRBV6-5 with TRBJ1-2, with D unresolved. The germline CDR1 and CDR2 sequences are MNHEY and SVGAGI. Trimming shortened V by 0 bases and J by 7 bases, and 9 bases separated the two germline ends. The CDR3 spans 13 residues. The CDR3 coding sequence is TGTGCCAGCAGTTACTCGATCGTCGGTGGCTACACCTTC. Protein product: CASSYSIVGGYTF.

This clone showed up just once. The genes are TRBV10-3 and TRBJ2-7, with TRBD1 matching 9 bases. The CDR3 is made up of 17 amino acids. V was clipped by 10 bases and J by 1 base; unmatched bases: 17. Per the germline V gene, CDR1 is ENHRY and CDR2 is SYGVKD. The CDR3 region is CATDRGSLRETSYEQYF. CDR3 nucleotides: TGTGCCACTGACAGGGGGTCTTTGCGGGAGACATCCTACGAGCAGTACTTC.

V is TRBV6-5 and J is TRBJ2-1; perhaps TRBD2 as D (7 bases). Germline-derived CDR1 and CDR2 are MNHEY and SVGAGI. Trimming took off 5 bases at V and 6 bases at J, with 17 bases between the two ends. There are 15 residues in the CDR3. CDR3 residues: CASSLQGWEGNEQFF. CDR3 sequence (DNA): TGTGCCAGCAGTCTCCAGGGGTGGGAGGGCAATGAGCAGTTCTTC.

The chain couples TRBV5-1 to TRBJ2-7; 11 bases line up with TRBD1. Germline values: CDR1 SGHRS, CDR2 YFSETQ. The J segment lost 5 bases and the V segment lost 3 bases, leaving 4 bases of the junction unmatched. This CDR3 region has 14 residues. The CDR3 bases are TGCGCCAGCAGCTGGGGACAGGGGGAAAACGAGCAGTACTTC. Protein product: CASSWGQGENEQYF.

DNA of the CDR3: TGTGCCAGCACCCTACCGGGACAGAGGGACGAGCAGTACTTC. Amino acids: CASTLPGQRDEQYF. This chain links TRBV2 with TRBJ2-7; 7 bases are shared with TRBD1. Germline trimming cut 7 bases from V and 5 bases from J; bases unmatched to any gene: 11. The germline CDR1 and CDR2 sequences are SNHLY and FYNNEI. The CDR3 is 14 amino acids.

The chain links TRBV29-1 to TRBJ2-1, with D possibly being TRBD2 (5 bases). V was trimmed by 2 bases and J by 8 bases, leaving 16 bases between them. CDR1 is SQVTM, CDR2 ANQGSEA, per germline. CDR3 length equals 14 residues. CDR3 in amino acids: CSVESGVGVDEQFF. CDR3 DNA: TGCAGCGTTGAAAGCGGTGTAGGTGTCGATGAGCAGTTCTTC.

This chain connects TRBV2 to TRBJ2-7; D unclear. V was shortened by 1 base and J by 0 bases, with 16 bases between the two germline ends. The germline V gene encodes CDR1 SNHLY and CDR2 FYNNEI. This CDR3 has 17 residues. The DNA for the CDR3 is TGTGCCAGCAGTGAAGGGTGGGCCACGGCCAGCTCCTACGAGCAGTACTTC. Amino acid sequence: CASSEGWATASSYEQYF.

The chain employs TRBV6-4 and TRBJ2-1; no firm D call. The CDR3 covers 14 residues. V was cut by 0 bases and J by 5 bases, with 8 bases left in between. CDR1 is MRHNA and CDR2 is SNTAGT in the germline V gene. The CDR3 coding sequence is TGTGCCAGCAGTGACTCGACACCTGACAATGAGCAGTTCTTC. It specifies CASSDSTPDNEQFF.

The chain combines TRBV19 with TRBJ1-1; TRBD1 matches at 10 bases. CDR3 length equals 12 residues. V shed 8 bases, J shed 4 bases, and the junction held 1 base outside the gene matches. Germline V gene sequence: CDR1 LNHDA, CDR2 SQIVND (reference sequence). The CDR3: CASRTGGTEAFF. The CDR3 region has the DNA TGTGCCAGTCGGACAGGGGGCACTGAAGCTTTCTTT.